One sample yielded the 28 T cell receptor beta chains listed below, sequenced in a study of radiotherapy plus CTLA-4 blockade in lung cancer. Profiling relied on immunoSEQ multiplex PCR, and the TCRdb table lists in-frame clones only, not all of them. Here the sample spans roughly 100,000 clones, roughly 80% being singletons. Sequenced here: peripheral blood, sampled from a patient treated with radiotherapy plus ipilimumab. The receptors were gathered from a human donor with non-small cell lung cancer that progressed on radiotherapy plus ipilimumab.

This clone appeared once. The chain links TRBV5-1 to TRBJ1-5, with D possibly being TRBD1 (5 bases). Trimming removed 4 bases at V and 0 bases at J, with 17 bases between. Germline V CDR1 and CDR2: SGHRS, YFSETQ. The CDR3 length is 17 residues. In DNA form, the CDR3 reads TGCGCCAGCAGCCCATTGGGGGGGATCTATAGCAATCAGCCCCAGCATTTT. Its protein product is CASSPLGGIYSNQPQHF.

The chain has TRBV14 and TRBJ2-1; D might be TRBD1 (5 bases). With 4 bases removed from V and 3 bases from J, the gap between germline ends came to 7 bases. CDR1 is SGHDN and CDR2 is FVKESK in the germline V gene. This CDR3 has 13 residues. The chain's CDR3 is CASSRTSYNEQFF. The CDR3 DNA reads as TGTGCCAGCAGCCGGACAAGCTACAATGAGCAGTTCTTC.

This clone was found a few times. The gene calls are TRBV5-4 and TRBJ2-7; 8 bases map to TRBD2. The V and J ends lost 1 base and 0 bases, in that order; junction bases with no gene match: 3. This CDR3 is 15 amino acids long. Germline loops: CDR1 SGHNT, CDR2 YYREEE (reference sequence). The CDR3 sequence: CASSLRGGNSYEQYF. The CDR3 DNA follows: TGTGCCAGCAGCTTGCGGGGGGGCAACTCCTACGAGCAGTACTTC.

The CDR3 region has the DNA TGTGCCAGCAGTGAGGACAGGGTTAGCTCTGGAAACACCATATATTTT. This gives the protein CASSEDRVSSGNTIYF. The chain is built from TRBV28 and TRBJ1-3; 8 bases match TRBD1. The CDR3 has 16 residues. Germline assignment: CDR1 MDHEN and CDR2 SYDVKM. V dropped 5 bases and J dropped 0; count of bases not matched to a gene: 6.

The gene calls are TRBV10-3 and TRBJ2-2, with 8 bases aligning to TRBD1. This CDR3 comprises 16 residues. Germline loops: CDR1 ENHRY, CDR2 SYGVKD. V shed 7 bases, J shed 3 bases, and the junction held 10 bases outside the gene matches. In nucleotides, the CDR3 is TGTGCCATCAACCGATTGGACAGGGATCACACCGGGGAGCTGTTTTTT. Protein sequence: CAINRLDRDHTGELFF.

This clone was seen a single time. The V call is TRBV19, the J call TRBJ1-5; possibly TRBD1 for D (5 bases). Between the trimmed V and J ends, which lost 3 bases and 1 base, there was a span of 13 bases. CDR1 LNHDA and CDR2 SQIVND come from the germline V gene (reference sequence). CDR3 length: 16 amino acids. CDR3: CASSIFGRTSNQPQHF. CDR3 DNA: TGTGCCAGTAGTATTTTCGGCAGGACAAGCAATCAGCCCCAGCATTTT.

This sequence joins TRBV5-1 and TRBJ1-3, with D unresolved. Trimming shortened V by 2 bases and J by 2 bases, and 11 bases separated the two germline ends. The CDR3 has 15 residues. CDR1 and CDR2 from the germline V gene are SGHRS and YFSETQ. The CDR3 sequence is CASSFGENPGNTIYF. The CDR3 DNA follows: TGCGCCAGCAGCTTTGGCGAAAACCCTGGAAACACCATATATTTT.

The rearrangement links TRBV4-1 to TRBJ1-3; D is ambiguous. This CDR3 spans 20 amino acids. V lost 1 base, J lost 1 base, and 23 bases lay in between. Germline CDR1 and CDR2: MGHRA and YSYEKL. The CDR3 region has the DNA TGCGCCAGCAGCCAAGCACTTGAACTTCAGGACTTGCCTTCTGGAAACACCATATATTTT. The encoded protein is CASSQALELQDLPSGNTIYF.

The rearrangement uses TRBV11-2 and TRBJ1-2; D gene ambiguous. The germline V and J ends were trimmed by 7 bases and 4 bases, with 16 bases remaining between them. The CDR3 contains 14 residues. Per the germline V gene, CDR1 is SGHAT and CDR2 is FQNNGV. The chain's CDR3 is CASTSEGGSYGYTF. CDR3 in DNA: TGTGCCAGCACCTCGGAGGGTGGTAGCTATGGCTACACCTTC. Full variable domain (missing parts from reference TRBV11-2 and TRBJ1-2): EAGVAQSPRYKIIEKRQSVAFWCNPISGHATLYWYQQILGQGPKLLIQFQNNGVVDDSQLPKDRFSAERLKGVDSTLKIQPAKLEDSAVYLCASTSEGGSYGYTFGSGTRLTVV.

This chain connects TRBV6-6 to TRBJ2-7; the D gene is possibly TRBD2 (6 bases). The CDR3 has 16 residues. The V end lost 0 bases, the J end lost 2 bases, and 14 bases lay between the germline ends. CDR1 and CDR2 (germline): MNHNY, SVGAGI (reference sequence). Here the CDR3 reads CASSYSGGGGTYEQYF. DNA of the CDR3: TGTGCCAGCAGTTACTCCGGGGGAGGAGGTACCTACGAGCAGTACTTC.

This clone was detected once. The gene calls are TRBV9 and TRBJ1-2, with unresolved D. Trimming took off 0 bases at V and 3 bases at J, with 3 bases between the two ends. Looked up from germline, CDR1 is SGDLS and CDR2 is YYNGEE. This CDR3 is 12 amino acids long. CDR3 nucleotides: TGTGCCAGCAGCGTAGCCGACTATGGCTACACCTTC. Translation: CASSVADYGYTF.

There are a few counts of this clone. The J gene is TRBJ2-1, the V gene TRBV9; perhaps TRBD1 as D (6 bases). The V and J ends lost 0 bases and 1 base respectively, with 17 bases between them. This CDR3 is 18 amino acids long. The germline gives CDR1 SGDLS, CDR2 YYNGEE. Here the CDR3 reads CASSVATGLAHSYNEQFF. CDR3 in DNA: TGTGCCAGCAGCGTAGCTACAGGGCTAGCTCATTCCTACAATGAGCAGTTCTTC.

The chain carries TRBV2 and TRBJ2-5; D is unresolved. This CDR3 comprises 14 residues. CDR1 is SNHLY and CDR2 is FYNNEI in the germline V gene. V was cut by 3 bases and J by 1 base, with 9 bases left in between. The DNA of the CDR3 is TGTGCCAGCAGTGAGTCGCTCCTCCAAGAGACCCAGTACTTC. Its protein product is CASSESLLQETQYF.

The chain uses TRBV4-1 and TRBJ1-2; D not certain. Per germline, CDR1 MGHRA and CDR2 YSYEKL. The CDR3 covers 15 residues. Trimming removed 0 bases from V and 4 bases from J, with 12 bases in between. The CDR3 protein is CASSQEPIGSYGYTF. The CDR3 DNA follows: TGCGCCAGCAGCCAAGAGCCTATTGGGTCCTATGGCTACACCTTC.

The chain is built from TRBV2 and TRBJ2-1; no firm D call. The CDR3 consists of 15 residues. The V end was cut by 5 bases, the J end by 0 bases, with 11 bases between. The germline CDR1 and CDR2 sequences are SNHLY and FYNNEI. CDR3 protein: CASSITVISYNEQFF. Here the CDR3 DNA reads TGTGCCAGCAGTATAACAGTTATCTCCTACAATGAGCAGTTCTTC.

V gene TRBV5-1 combines with J gene TRBJ2-3, with 7 bases that match TRBD2. V lost 0 bases, J lost 1 base, and 5 bases stayed unmatched. CDR3 size: 16 residues. The germline gives CDR1 SGHRS, CDR2 YFSETQ. In DNA, the CDR3 is TGCGCCAGCAGCTTGGGGGCTAGCGGAGGCACAGATACGCAGTATTTT. Protein product: CASSLGASGGTDTQYF. The full variable domain, with the rest looked up from reference TRBV5-1 and TRBJ2-3, is KAGVTQTPRYLIKTRGQQVTLSCSPISGHRSVSWYQQTPGQGLQFLFEYFSETQRNKGNFPGRFSGRQFSNSRSEMNVSTLELGDSALYLCASSLGASGGTDTQYFGPGTRLTVL.

J is TRBJ2-7 and V is TRBV2, with 7 bases that match TRBD1. J gave up 2 bases and V 2 bases, and 6 bases lay outside the gene matches. This CDR3 has 15 amino acids. Germline V gene data show CDR1 as SNHLY and CDR2 as FYNNEI. CDR3: CASSERDSQTYEQYV. As DNA, the CDR3 is TGTGCCAGCAGTGAAAGGGACAGCCAAACCTACGAGCAGTACGTC.

This chain links TRBV27 with TRBJ2-1, with no clear D. Germline values: CDR1 MNHEY, CDR2 SMNVEV (reference sequence). The CDR3 totals 13 residues. V lost 3 bases and J lost 5, with 8 bases in between. CDR3 nucleotide sequence: TGTGCCAGCAGTTTGTTAGGAAACAATGAGCAGTTCTTC. Protein sequence: CASSLLGNNEQFF.

The J gene is TRBJ2-7, the V gene TRBV6-5; 12 bases match TRBD1. V was pared by 6 bases and J by 3 bases, with 6 bases of the junction left unmatched. The length of the CDR3 is 15 residues. Germline V CDR1 and CDR2: MNHEY, SVGAGI. The CDR3 region has the DNA TGTGCCAGCAGCCCCGGGACAGGGGGCTACTACGAGCAGTACGTC. Encoded protein: CASSPGTGGYYEQYV.

This rearrangement joins TRBV7-6 to TRBJ2-1; 7 nucleotides agree with TRBD2. The CDR3 is 16 residues long. With V trimmed by 2 bases and J by 8 bases, 12 bases remained unmatched. Per the germline V gene, CDR1 is SGHVS and CDR2 is FNYEAQ. CDR3 nucleotide sequence: TGTGCCAGCAGCTTAATTAAATCGGGGGGAGGCGATGAGCAGTTCTTC. Translating it yields CASSLIKSGGGDEQFF.

The chain joins TRBV18 to TRBJ1-1; D is uncertain. V was clipped by 5 bases and J by 10 bases, with 11 bases between them. The germline V gene encodes CDR1 KGHSH and CDR2 LQKENI. CDR3 length equals 11 residues. CDR3 in DNA: TGTGCCAGCTCAAGCCGGCTCGGAGCTTTCTTT. It translates to CASSSRLGAFF.

The V call is TRBV6-1, the J call TRBJ2-3, with TRBD2 matching over 9 bases. Germline trimming cut 6 bases from V and 5 bases from J; bases unmatched to any gene: 6. Germline V gives CDR1 MNHNS, CDR2 SASEGT. The CDR3 has 14 residues. The CDR3 protein is CASSGTSRGDTQYF. CDR3 in DNA: TGTGCCAGCAGCGGGACTAGCAGAGGAGATACGCAGTATTTT.

This chain uses TRBV5-1 with TRBJ2-5; 7 positions agree with TRBD1. The CDR3 is made up of 15 amino acids. J gave up 5 bases and V 4 bases, and 11 bases lay outside the gene matches. Germline CDR1 SGHRS, CDR2 YFSETQ. CDR3 residues: CASSETGVSLETQYF. The CDR3 nucleotides read TGCGCCAGCAGCGAAACAGGGGTCAGCCTGGAGACCCAGTACTTC.

The genes are TRBV5-1 and TRBJ2-6; TRBD2 aligns across 7 bases. The V segment lost 4 bases and the J segment 0 bases; nucleotides outside the gene matches: 7. The length of the CDR3 is 17 residues. Per the germline V gene, CDR1 is SGHRS and CDR2 is YFSETQ. The chain's CDR3 is CASSPRSGTSGANVLTF. CDR3 coding DNA: TGCGCCAGCAGCCCTCGGAGCGGGACCTCTGGGGCCAACGTCCTGACTTTC. The full variable domain, completed using reference TRBV5-1 and TRBJ2-6, is KAGVTQTPRYLIKTRGQQVTLSCSPISGHRSVSWYQQTPGQGLQFLFEYFSETQRNKGNFPGRFSGRQFSNSRSEMNVSTLELGDSALYLCASSPRSGTSGANVLTFGAGSRLTVL.

The rearrangement joins TRBV5-4 to TRBJ2-7, with a possible D match to TRBD1 (5 bases). The germline V gene encodes CDR1 SGHNT and CDR2 YYREEE (reference sequence). V lost 1 base and J 7 bases, leaving 18 bases between the germline ends. This CDR3 contains 15 residues. CDR3 nucleotides: TGTGCCAGCAGCTTGATTGACAGTCCCCTGGGGGAGCAGTACTTC. Translating gives CASSLIDSPLGEQYF.

This sequence joins TRBV28 and TRBJ2-7; 8 nucleotides match TRBD1. Trimming took 8 bases from V and 8 from J; bases not matched to a gene: 14. The CDR3 is made up of 14 amino acids. CDR1 and CDR2 (germline): MDHEN, SYDVKM. CDR3 region: CASGGDRTFMKQYF. CDR3 nucleotides: TGTGCCAGCGGCGGGGACAGGACCTTTATGAAGCAGTACTTC.

The gene calls are TRBV9 and TRBJ2-5, with D unresolved. The CDR3 spans 15 residues. Germline CDR1 and CDR2: SGDLS and YYNGEE. Between the trimmed V and J ends, which lost 0 bases and 2 bases, there was a span of 11 bases. CDR3 in amino acids: CASSVDGLGQETQYF. CDR3 DNA sequence: TGTGCCAGCAGCGTAGATGGTTTAGGTCAAGAGACCCAGTACTTC. The complete variable domain, with remaining parts taken from reference TRBV9 and TRBJ2-5, reads DSGVTQTPKHLITATGQRVTLRCSPRSGDLSVYWYQQSLDQGLQFLIQYYNGEERAKGNILERFSAQQFPDLHSELNLSSLELGDSALYFCASSVDGLGQETQYFGPGTRLLVL.

This chain's CDR3 is CASSLPRQGEEQYF. CDR3 nucleotide sequence: TGTGCCAGCAGCTTGCCGAGACAGGGGGAAGAGCAGTACTTC. The J gene is TRBJ2-5, the V gene TRBV5-4, with 9 nucleotides matching TRBD1. The CDR3 consists of 14 residues. The V segment lost 1 base and the J segment 11 bases; nucleotides outside the gene matches: 9. Germline CDR1 and CDR2: SGHNT and YYREEE (reference sequence). Filled out from reference TRBV5-4 and TRBJ2-5, the complete variable domain reads ETGVTQSPTHLIKTRGQQVTLRCSSQSGHNTVSWYQQALGQGPQFIFQYYREEENGRGNFPPRFSGLQFPNYSSELNVNALELDDSALYLCASSLPRQGEEQYFGPGTRLLVL.